Listed here are 32 T cell receptor beta chains from one sample, sequenced in a study of identical twins (TCRdb year 2016). The library was made by 5' RACE. The instrument given in TCRdb is Illumina HiSeq 2000. Using fastp trimming at Q25 and MiXCR clonotype assembly, TCRdb reanalyzed the public sequencing data and kept in-frame beta chains. Entries are consolidated by CDR3 protein sequence, retaining the most common genes and DNA. The sample has 700,000 or so distinct CDR3 sequences on record, 8.6% of them singletons. Approximately 0.89% of the sample lies in the top ten. The data also belong to a second study, concerning yellow fever vaccine responses in identical twins.

Sequencing was carried out using PBMCs. The source of these receptors is a woman between 18 and 29 years old in good health.

This clonotype was detected a few times. The V and J genes are TRBV4-1 and TRBJ2-2; TRBD1 matches 8 bases. The germline CDR1 and CDR2 sequences are MGHRA and YSYEKL. J was trimmed by 7 bases and V by 1 base; bases with no gene match: 5. The CDR3 is made up of 15 amino acids. CDR3 sequence: CASSQVQGASGELFF. The DNA of the CDR3 is TGCGCCAGCAGCCAAGTCCAGGGGGCCAGCGGGGAGCTGTTTTTT.

The CDR3 reads CATGGNHTQYF. The CDR3 nucleotides are TGTGCCACAGGGGGTAATCATACGCAGTATTTT. This chain joins TRBV7-9 and TRBJ2-3, with TRBD1 identical over 7 bases. The CDR3 is 11 residues long. The germline gives CDR1 SEHNR, CDR2 FQNEAQ (reference sequence). Unmatched junction bases numbered 5, after V lost 10 bases and J lost 7 bases.

V is TRBV12-3 or TRBV12-4 and J is TRBJ2-3; 12 bases are shared with TRBD1. The CDR3 totals 16 residues. V lost 7 bases to trimming and J lost 3 bases; unmatched junction nucleotides: 8. The DNA of the CDR3 is TGTGCCAGCACCATTATGGGACAGGGGGCGACAGATACGCAGTATTTT. Its protein is CASTIMGQGATDTQYF.

In this sample, this clonotype turned up a few times. This chain uses TRBV7-2 with TRBJ2-3, with a tentative D call TRBD2 (5 bases). This CDR3 spans 13 amino acids. CDR1 SGHTA and CDR2 FQGNSA come from the germline V gene. Trimming cost V 3 bases and J 9 bases, with 13 bases left between them. CDR3: CASSLATIPTQYF. In DNA form, the CDR3 reads TGTGCCAGCAGCTTGGCGACTATACCGACGCAGTATTTT.

This clonotype occurred many times. The V call is TRBV29-1, the J call TRBJ2-7; D call uncertain. Germline V gene lookup returns CDR1 SQVTM and CDR2 ANQGSEA. V dropped 5 bases and J dropped 0 bases, with 5 bases sitting between them. The length of the CDR3 is 11 residues. This CDR3 reads CSVLISYEQYF. In DNA form, the CDR3 reads TGCAGCGTTCTGATCTCCTACGAGCAGTACTTC.

This clonotype was seen ten or more times. The chain employs TRBV6-2 or TRBV6-3 and TRBJ2-1; TRBD2 matches 13 bases. This CDR3 has 15 residues. V trimming: 5 bases; J trimming: 9 bases; junction bases outside the gene matches: 7. Germline CDR1 is MNHEY and CDR2 is SVGEGT. CDR3 in amino acids: CASSRTSGSSGEQFF. Written as DNA, the CDR3 is TGTGCCAGCAGTCGGACTAGCGGGAGTTCGGGTGAGCAGTTCTTC.

The rearrangement joins TRBV5-1 to TRBJ2-2, with D possibly being TRBD1 or TRBD2 (5 bases each). The V gene's germline CDR1 is SGHRS and CDR2 YFSETQ. The V end lost 1 base, the J end lost 1 base, and 14 bases lay between the germline ends. The CDR3 runs to 17 residues. CDR3 in amino acids: CASSLPPGQMNTGELFF. CDR3 in DNA: TGCGCCAGCAGCTTGCCTCCGGGGCAAATGAACACCGGGGAGCTGTTTTTT. Looking up the rest from reference TRBV5-1 and TRBJ2-2 gives the full variable domain: KAGVTQTPRYLIKTRGQQVTLSCSPISGHRSVSWYQQTPGQGLQFLFEYFSETQRNKGNFPGRFSGRQFSNSRSEMNVSTLELGDSALYLCASSLPPGQMNTGELFFGEGSRLTVL.

The V and J genes are TRBV2 and TRBJ2-2, with TRBD1 identical over 9 bases. Germline CDR1 and CDR2: SNHLY and FYNNEI. V lost 8 bases to trimming and J lost 7 bases; unmatched junction nucleotides: 11. The CDR3 has 15 residues. CDR3 in amino acids: CASVPGQGYIGELFF. CDR3 nucleotide sequence: TGTGCCAGCGTCCCGGGACAGGGATATATCGGGGAGCTGTTTTTT.

This clonotype was observed at least ten times. The J gene is TRBJ2-7, the V gene TRBV7-2; 7 bases map to TRBD2. The length of the CDR3 is 15 residues. Germline values: CDR1 SGHTA, CDR2 FQGNSA. With 1 base clipped from V and 2 bases from J, the junction kept 5 bases outside the gene matches. CDR3 sequence reads: CASSLVIGTTYEQYF. In nucleotides, the CDR3 is TGTGCCAGCAGCTTAGTAATAGGGACTACCTACGAGCAGTACTTC.

This clonotype was picked up many times. The chain recombines TRBV12-3 or TRBV12-4 with TRBJ2-1, with 10 bases matching TRBD1. This CDR3 has 15 residues. V shed 6 bases, J shed 3 bases, and the junction held 5 bases outside the gene matches. CDR3 residues: CASSRTGGYYNEQFF. The CDR3, as DNA: TGTGCCAGCAGCAGGACAGGGGGATACTACAATGAGCAGTTCTTC.

This clonotype was seen at least ten times. The chain uses TRBV29-1 and TRBJ2-1; the D gene could be TRBD1 or TRBD2 (5 bases each). V was clipped by 4 bases and J by 4 bases, with 8 bases between them. The CDR3 contains 12 residues. Germline V gene lookup returns CDR1 SQVTM and CDR2 ANQGSEA. CDR3 nucleotides: TGCAGCGTTGGGGACGGTTACAATGAGCAGTTCTTC. Translated, it gives CSVGDGYNEQFF.

Details on this clonotype: One end of the junction fails to match germline, which may point to a read error. V is TRBV2 and J is TRBJ1-5; D might be TRBD1 (5 bases). The CDR3 sequence is 13 residues long. The V gene's germline CDR1 is SNHLY and CDR2 FYNNEI. The CDR3 spells CASRALGGQPQHF. CDR3 sequence (DNA): TGTGCTAGCAGGGCTTTGGGTGGCCAGCCCCAGCATTTT.

This clonotype has only a few counts. This chain's CDR3 is CASSDKGGRAVGDTQYF. CDR3 nucleotides: TGCGCCAGCAGTGACAAAGGCGGGAGGGCCGTCGGAGATACGCAGTATTTT. This chain links TRBV10-1 with TRBJ2-3, with 9 bases aligning to TRBD2. V dropped 3 bases and J dropped 5; count of bases not matched to a gene: 12. The germline CDR1 and CDR2 sequences are WNHNN and SYGVQD (reference sequence). The CDR3 totals 17 residues.

The genes are TRBV20-1 and TRBJ1-3; D may be TRBD1 (6 bases). The V end was cut by 5 bases, the J end by 1 base, with 12 bases between. Per the germline V gene, CDR1 is DFQATT and CDR2 is SNEGSKA (reference sequence). The CDR3 consists of 14 residues. The CDR3 is CSAPDRTSGNTIYF. CDR3 bases: TGCAGTGCTCCCGACAGGACGTCTGGAAACACCATATATTTT.

The sample holds a few counts of this clonotype. The chain couples TRBV10-3 to TRBJ2-1, with D tentatively TRBD2 (5 bases). The V gene's germline CDR1 is ENHRY and CDR2 SYGVKD. V lost 8 bases and J lost 5, with 13 bases in between. CDR3 length equals 13 residues. The CDR3: CAIGRLLDNEQFF. CDR3 coding DNA: TGTGCCATCGGACGACTACTGGACAATGAGCAGTTCTTC.

This clonotype was detected a few times. The gene calls are TRBV12-3 or TRBV12-4 and TRBJ2-7; D is uncertain. The CDR3 is made up of 15 amino acids. V was clipped by 2 bases and J by 0 bases, with 11 bases between them. The CDR3 bases are TGTGCCAGCAGTTTATCCCAAGGACGCTCCTACGAGCAGTACTTC. Its translation: CASSLSQGRSYEQYF.

The chain is built from TRBV7-9 and TRBJ2-7, with TRBD1 matching 7 bases. CDR1 and CDR2 (germline): SEHNR, FQNEAQ (reference sequence). The CDR3 has 15 amino acids. V was clipped by 3 bases and J by 2 bases; unmatched bases: 7. The CDR3 is CASSLPQTGTYEQYF. The CDR3 DNA reads TGTGCCAGCAGCTTGCCCCAGACAGGGACCTACGAGCAGTACTTC.

This clonotype has a count of ten or more. This sequence joins TRBV27 and TRBJ2-7, with 9 positions matching TRBD2. The CDR3 is 15 amino acids. V lost 5 bases to trimming and J lost 4 bases; unmatched junction nucleotides: 9. The germline V gene encodes CDR1 MNHEY and CDR2 SMNVEV (reference sequence). The CDR3 DNA reads TGTGCCAGCAGTGCAAACCCGGGACTAGCATACGAGCAGTACTTC. Its protein product is CASSANPGLAYEQYF.

This clonotype was detected ten times or more. The rearrangement joins TRBV5-1 to TRBJ1-1; 9 bases fit TRBD1. V was pared by 0 bases and J by 5 bases, with 8 bases of the junction left unmatched. Germline V CDR1 and CDR2: SGHRS, YFSETQ. The length of the CDR3 is 16 residues. In nucleotides, the CDR3 is TGCGCCAGCAGCTTGGAGGGACAGGGATTGGGGACTGAAGCTTTCTTT. It yields the protein CASSLEGQGLGTEAFF.

Worth noting for this clonotype: This may stem from a read error, because a much larger clone lies one nucleotide away. The chain links TRBV20-1 to TRBJ2-3, with a possible D match to TRBD1 (6 bases). Germline CDR1 is DFQATT and CDR2 is SNEGSKA (reference sequence). This CDR3 contains 15 residues. V lost 4 bases, J lost 0 bases, and 14 bases lay in between. CDR3 DNA sequence: TGCAGTGCTATCCCCCTGACAGGTAGCACAGATACGCAGTATTTT. Translated: CSAIPLTGSTDTQYF.

This clonotype was found a few times. The rearrangement links TRBV28 to TRBJ1-2, with no clear D. There are 12 residues in the CDR3. Germline CDR1 reads MDHEN; CDR2 reads SYDVKM. Trimming removed 6 bases from V and 8 bases from J, with 13 bases in between. The CDR3, as DNA: TGTGCCAGCAGAAAAAGGGTGTACGGCTACACCTTC. This translates into CASRKRVYGYTF.

The sample holds one count of this clonotype. The chain links TRBV20-1 to TRBJ2-7, with 8 nucleotides matching TRBD2. V gave up 6 bases and J gave up 5 bases; unmatched junction bases: 12. The CDR3 covers 14 residues. Germline V lookup: CDR1 DFQATT, CDR2 SNEGSKA (reference sequence). In DNA, the CDR3 is TGCAGTGCCGCTGGACTAGCCCTGGGGGACGAGCAGTACTTC. The encoded protein is CSAAGLALGDEQYF.

The J gene is TRBJ1-6, the V gene TRBV2, with D maybe TRBD1 (5 bases). The V and J ends lost 5 bases and 7 bases respectively, with 12 bases between them. The germline gives CDR1 SNHLY, CDR2 FYNNEI. The CDR3 runs 14 residues. CDR3 DNA: TGTGCCAGCAGTCTCGGGGCAGAGAATTCACCCCTCCACTTT. Protein sequence: CASSLGAENSPLHF.

This clonotype occurred once. The chain has TRBV14 and TRBJ2-7; D remains ambiguous. The germline V gene has CDR1 SGHDN and CDR2 FVKESK. CDR3 length: 14 amino acids. Trimming took off 4 bases at V and 2 bases at J, with 12 bases between the two ends. CDR3 DNA sequence: TGTGCCAGCAGCCCCCGGTTCCAGCCCTACGAGCAGTACTTC. This sequence encodes CASSPRFQPYEQYF.

The chain couples TRBV5-1 to TRBJ2-7; TRBD1 aligns across 9 bases. There are 13 residues in the CDR3. V shed 4 bases and J 7 bases; nucleotides not matched to a gene: 6. The germline V gene encodes CDR1 SGHRS and CDR2 YFSETQ. The CDR3 DNA is TGCGCCAGCAGCCCCGGGACAGGGATGGAGCAGTACTTC. This encodes CASSPGTGMEQYF.

This clonotype was seen ten or more times. The chain is built from TRBV9 and TRBJ2-2; D not certain. Trimming removed 2 bases from V and 2 bases from J, with 7 bases in between. CDR3 length: 14 residues. The germline CDR1 and CDR2 sequences are SGDLS and YYNGEE. As DNA, the CDR3 is TGTGCCAGCAGCGTTGCGATTAACACCGGGGAGCTGTTTTTT. It codes for CASSVAINTGELFF.

This clonotype showed up many times. The genes are TRBV7-6 and TRBJ1-1; D call uncertain. Germline V gene lookup returns CDR1 SGHVS and CDR2 FNYEAQ. This CDR3 comprises 15 residues. V was cut by 1 base and J by 1 base, with 10 bases left in between. The CDR3 sequence is CASSLEQERNTEAFF. The CDR3 DNA sequence: TGTGCCAGCAGCTTAGAGCAAGAAAGGAACACTGAAGCTTTCTTT.

This clonotype was seen a few times. This chain uses TRBV2 with TRBJ2-1; 10 bases align to TRBD2. Germline-derived CDR1 and CDR2 are SNHLY and FYNNEI. This CDR3 region has 15 residues. V was pared by 4 bases and J by 2 bases, with 2 bases of the junction left unmatched. The CDR3 coding sequence is TGTGCCAGCAGTGGCGGACTAGCGGCCTACAATGAGCAGTTCTTC. Protein sequence: CASSGGLAAYNEQFF.

The chain uses TRBV10-3 and TRBJ2-7; D not certain. V was shortened by 0 bases and J by 6 bases, with 12 bases between the two germline ends. Germline V gene data show CDR1 as ENHRY and CDR2 as SYGVKD. This CDR3 is 14 amino acids long. CDR3 bases: TGTGCCATCAGTGAGTCGCCTTCGATGGCCGAGCAGTACTTC. Amino acid sequence: CAISESPSMAEQYF.

The chain has TRBV5-6 and TRBJ2-7, with 11 bases matching TRBD2. Germline lookup yields CDR1 SGHDT and CDR2 YYEEEE. CDR3 length: 16 residues. The trim removed 0 bases at V and 3 bases at J, leaving 5 bases unmatched. Written as DNA, the CDR3 is TGTGCCAGCAGCTTGGCGGGACTAGCGGAAGTCTACGAGCAGTACTTC. Translation: CASSLAGLAEVYEQYF. Full variable domain (outside the CDR3, taken from reference TRBV5-6 and TRBJ2-7): DAGVTQSPTHLIKTRGQQVTLRCSPKSGHDTVSWYQQALGQGPQFIFQYYEEEERQRGNFPDRFSGHQFPNYSSELNVNALLLGDSALYLCASSLAGLAEVYEQYFGPGTRLTVT.

This clonotype was seen only a few times. V usage is TRBV27 and J usage is TRBJ2-1, with D possibly TRBD1 on 6 matching bases. The germline gives CDR1 MNHEY, CDR2 SMNVEV (reference sequence). Trimming took 3 bases from V and 0 from J, leaving 15 bases between them. CDR3 size: 17 residues. This CDR3 reads CASSFLSGASSYNEQFF. Written as DNA, the CDR3 is TGTGCCAGCAGTTTTCTCTCAGGGGCGAGCTCCTACAATGAGCAGTTCTTC.

A few counts support this clonotype. The gene calls are TRBV10-3 and TRBJ2-7; 12 bases are shared with TRBD1. Germline values: CDR1 ENHRY, CDR2 SYGVKD. Unmatched junction bases numbered 6, after V lost 7 bases and J lost 2 bases. The CDR3 sequence is 15 residues long. The CDR3 here is CAINSGQGATYEQYF. CDR3 DNA: TGTGCCATCAACTCGGGACAGGGGGCAACCTACGAGCAGTACTTC.